Listed here are 13 T cell receptor beta chains from one sample, sequenced in a study of lymphopenia after photon versus proton radiotherapy. The table came from immunoSEQ multiplex PCR; TCRdb's copy has only in-frame clones and leaves some out. The sample has around 25,000 clones, about 88% seen once. Sequencing used peripheral blood, obtained from a patient treated with photon-based radiotherapy. The receptors stem from a woman aged 45-65 years with cholangiocarcinoma.

This chain uses TRBV11-2 with TRBJ2-5, with 9 bases lining up with TRBD1. Germline V CDR1 and CDR2: SGHAT, FQNNGV. This CDR3 has 15 residues. Trimming cost V 5 bases and J 4 bases; bases outside gene matches: 8. This CDR3 reads CASSAGTGSGETQYF. The DNA for the CDR3 is TGTGCCAGCAGCGCTGGGACAGGGTCCGGAGAGACCCAGTACTTC.

The genes are TRBV10-2 and TRBJ2-2, with D unresolved. The length of the CDR3 is 18 residues. CDR1 and CDR2 from the germline V gene are WSHSY and SAAADI. Trimming pared 6 bases from V and 3 bases from J, leaving 23 bases between. This chain's CDR3 is CASRSVPGLRGDTGELFF. The DNA for the CDR3 is TGCGCCAGCAGATCCGTTCCTGGGTTACGCGGAGACACCGGGGAGCTGTTTTTT.

This clone has only a few counts. The CDR3 DNA follows: TGTGCCAGCAGCTTAGATGTGGGAGCCCAGTACTTC. Amino acid sequence: CASSLDVGAQYF. This sequence joins TRBV7-2 and TRBJ2-5; possibly TRBD2 for D (5 bases). The V and J ends lost 1 base and 9 bases respectively, with 9 bases between them. The CDR3 extends over 12 amino acids. CDR1 and CDR2 (germline): SGHTA, FQGNSA. Full variable domain (outside the CDR3, taken from reference TRBV7-2 and TRBJ2-5): GAGVSQSPSNKVTEKGKDVELRCDPISGHTALYWYRQSLGQGLEFLIYFQGNSAPDKSGLPSDRFSAERTGGSVSTLTIQRTQQEDSAVYLCASSLDVGAQYFGPGTRLLVL.

The rearrangement joins TRBV6-5 to TRBJ1-5, with D unresolved. Germline assignment: CDR1 MNHEY and CDR2 SVGAGI. V was pared by 8 bases and J by 5 bases, with 13 bases between. CDR3 length: 13 amino acids. Here the CDR3 reads CASARQGYQPQHF. CDR3 nucleotide sequence: TGTGCCAGCGCCCGGCAAGGCTATCAGCCCCAGCATTTT.

This chain links TRBV2 with TRBJ1-2; a possible D gene is TRBD1 (6 bases). V was pared by 2 bases and J by 4 bases, with 11 bases between. This CDR3 contains 14 residues. CDR1 SNHLY and CDR2 FYNNEI come from the germline V gene. CDR3 sequence: CASSERQARYGYTF. The CDR3 bases are TGTGCCAGCAGTGAACGACAGGCCCGCTATGGCTACACCTTC.

Here the CDR3 reads CASSEGAGLRETQYF. DNA of the CDR3: TGTGCCAGCAGTGAAGGGGCAGGGCTAAGGGAGACCCAGTACTTC. V is TRBV6-1 and J is TRBJ2-5, with a tentative D call TRBD1 (5 bases). Trimming removed 1 base from V and 5 bases from J, with 14 bases in between. The germline CDR1 and CDR2 sequences are MNHNS and SASEGT. The CDR3 runs to 15 residues.

This clone is a singleton in its sample. This sequence joins TRBV4-3 and TRBJ2-2; no reliable D call. Between the trimmed V and J ends, which lost 4 bases and 1 base, there was a span of 7 bases. The CDR3 has 14 residues. CDR1 and CDR2 from the germline V gene are LGHNA and YSLEER. This chain's CDR3 is CASSLVLNTGELFF. CDR3 DNA: TGCGCCAGCAGCCTGGTTCTGAACACCGGGGAGCTGTTTTTT.

This chain uses TRBV2 with TRBJ2-7; D call uncertain. Per the germline V gene, CDR1 is SNHLY and CDR2 is FYNNEI. V dropped 1 base and J dropped 3 bases, with 16 bases sitting between them. The CDR3 has 16 amino acids. CDR3: CASSEESVIPDYEQYF. The DNA of the CDR3 is TGTGCCAGCAGTGAAGAGAGTGTTATTCCAGACTACGAGCAGTACTTC.

The chain employs TRBV6-6 and TRBJ1-3; TRBD1 is a possible D gene (6 bases). The V end was cut by 6 bases, the J end by 7 bases, with 19 bases between. This CDR3 is built from 15 residues. Germline V CDR1 and CDR2: MNHNY, SVGAGI (reference sequence). The CDR3 loop is CASRPTGPLGNTIYF. The DNA of the CDR3 is TGTGCCAGCAGGCCAACAGGGCCCCTCGGTAACACCATATATTTT.

V usage is TRBV4-3 and J usage is TRBJ2-2, with D perhaps TRBD1 (6 bases). Germline assignment: CDR1 LGHNA and CDR2 YSLEER. This CDR3 is 14 amino acids long. The ends were cut back, 0 bases at V and 6 bases at J, with 8 bases in the middle. CDR3 nucleotide sequence: TGCGCCAGCAGCCAAGACTGGACAGCCGGGGAGCTGTTTTTT. Amino acid sequence: CASSQDWTAGELFF.

This chain connects TRBV10-3 to TRBJ2-6; D remains ambiguous. The CDR3 loop spans 14 amino acids. V shed 5 bases and J shed 2 bases, with 7 bases lying between them. Germline CDR1 is ENHRY and CDR2 is SYGVKD. The CDR3 sequence is CAISTSTGANVLTF. The CDR3 DNA is TGTGCCATCAGTACGTCTACTGGGGCCAACGTCCTGACTTTC.

This rearrangement joins TRBV6-5 to TRBJ1-2; D not certain. The CDR3 is 16 amino acids. Germline V gene data show CDR1 as MNHEY and CDR2 as SVGAGI. The V end was cut by 1 base, the J end by 1 base, with 13 bases between. The CDR3 sequence is CASSYWRQDHNYGYTF. The CDR3 coding sequence is TGTGCCAGCAGTTACTGGAGGCAGGACCATAACTATGGCTACACCTTC.

The V gene is TRBV7-2, the J gene TRBJ1-2, with 8 bases that match TRBD1. The germline V gene has CDR1 SGHTA and CDR2 FQGNSA. Trimming took 3 bases from V and 2 from J; bases not matched to a gene: 5. The CDR3 is made up of 15 amino acids. CDR3 sequence reads: CASSFGRTGNYGYTF. CDR3 nucleotides: TGTGCCAGCAGCTTCGGCCGGACAGGGAACTATGGCTACACCTTC.